Listed below are T cell receptor beta chains from one sample, sequenced in a study of blood T cell repertoires in COVID-19. Measured with immunoSEQ multiplex PCR; TCRdb has only the in-frame clones, and not every one. The data show approximately 100,000 clones, 84% seen once. Material: peripheral blood. These receptors were collected from a woman aged 50 to 65 with acute or convalescent COVID-19. Both conserved end residues are part of each CDR3. A D gene is named only where the DNA matches it firmly. Some rows have no size entry. The others give once, few or many, or a class for an expanded clone.

-	TRBD1	TRBV10-3	TRBJ1-2	CAISGQGIDYGYTF	TGTGCCATCAGCGGACAGGGAATCGACTATGGCTACACCTTC
-	-	TRBV10-1	TRBJ1-1	CASSENGGDTEAFF	TGCGCCAGCAGTGAGAATGGGGGGGACACTGAAGCTTTCTTT
once	-	TRBV7-8	TRBJ1-2	CAGSPAGLNYGYTF	TGTGCCGGCAGCCCGGCAGGGCTGAACTATGGCTACACCTTC
-	-	TRBV11-2	TRBJ1-5	CASSLAGGAASQPQHF	TGTGCCAGCAGCTTAGCCGGGGGAGCAGCTAGTCAGCCCCAGCATTTT
-	-	TRBV5-1	TRBJ2-7	CASSFVGPPEGEQYF	TGCGCCAGCAGCTTTGTTGGCCCCCCCGAGGGCGAGCAGTACTTC
once	-	TRBV6-2/TRBV6-3	TRBJ1-2	CASSYPPPDSYYGYTF	TGTGCCAGCAGTTACCCACCCCCAGACAGCTACTATGGCTACACCTTC
-	-	TRBV6-5	TRBJ1-1	CASSHTGIATEAFF	TGTGCCAGCAGTCATACAGGGATTGCTACTGAAGCTTTCTTT
-	-	TRBV6-5	TRBJ2-7	CASSRVVGTTYEQYF	TGTGCCAGCAGTAGGGTAGTCGGGACAACCTACGAGCAGTACTTC
-	TRBD1	TRBV24-1	TRBJ2-1	CATSDQRAGGDEQFF	TGTGCCACCAGTGATCAGCGGGCAGGGGGCGATGAGCAGTTCTTC
-	-	TRBV7-2	TRBJ2-7	CASSSGRGSWEQYF	TGTGCCAGCAGCTCGGGCAGGGGTTCGTGGGAGCAGTACTTC
few	-	TRBV19	TRBJ1-5	CASSIVQDTGVYF	TGTGCCAGTAGTATAGTACAGGACACGGGCGTGTATTTT
-	-	TRBV9	TRBJ2-7	CASSVRDGYEQYF	TGTGCCAGCAGCGTGCGGGACGGCTACGAGCAGTACTTC
-	TRBD1	TRBV6-5	TRBJ2-3	CASSITGVPTDTQYF	TGTGCCAGCAGCATAACAGGGGTCCCCACAGATACGCAGTATTTT
-	TRBD1	TRBV5-4	TRBJ1-1	CAIRTKGAGNTEAFF	TGTGCCATCCGGACGAAGGGGGCCGGGAACACTGAAGCTTTCTTT
-	TRBD2	TRBV11-3	TRBJ2-1	CASSSSATSGVYNEQFF	TGTGCCAGCAGCTCCAGCGCGACTAGCGGGGTGTACAATGAGCAGTTCTTC
-	-	TRBV3-1/TRBV3-2	TRBJ1-2	CASSHTGLFQMRDGYTF	TGTGCCAGCAGCCATACAGGGCTCTTCCAGATGAGGGATGGCTACACCTTC
-	-	TRBV19	TRBJ2-3	CASSIRTGVSTDTQYF	TGTGCCAGTAGTATTCGAACAGGCGTGAGCACAGATACGCAGTATTTT
-	TRBD2	TRBV5-5	TRBJ2-1	CASSLGSGTSPNEQFF	TGTGCCAGCAGCTTGGGGTCTGGGACTAGTCCGAATGAGCAGTTCTTC
-	TRBD1	TRBV5-4	TRBJ2-7	CASSLGQGAIYEQYF	TGTGCCAGCAGCCTGGGACAGGGGGCGATCTACGAGCAGTACTTC
-	-	TRBV28	TRBJ2-5	CASSLGGTQETQYF	TGTGCCAGCAGTTTAGGGGGGACTCAAGAGACCCAGTACTTC
-	-	TRBV5-1	TRBJ1-2	CASRVGGWGDGYTF	TGCGCCAGCAGAGTAGGGGGATGGGGTGATGGCTACACCTTC
-	-	TRBV19	TRBJ1-2	CASRAIREGSTHGYTF	TGTGCCAGTAGGGCGATAAGGGAGGGTTCGACTCATGGCTACACCTTC
-	TRBD1	TRBV5-4	TRBJ2-7	CASSPTGSYEQYF	TGTGCCAGCAGCCCGACAGGGTCCTACGAGCAGTACTTC
-	-	TRBV10-2	TRBJ1-6	CASRGSSYNSPLHF	TGCGCCAGCAGGGGGAGCTCCTATAATTCACCCCTCCACTTT
-	-	TRBV18	TRBJ2-2	CASSPETGSYTGELFF	TGTGCCAGCTCACCAGAGACAGGTTCTTACACCGGGGAGCTGTTTTTT
-	-	TRBV9	TRBJ2-3	CASSVAGSDTQYF	TGTGCCAGCAGCGTAGCGGGGTCAGATACGCAGTATTTT
-	TRBD1	TRBV13	TRBJ1-2	CASSFDRGNYGYTF	TGTGCCAGCAGCTTCGACAGGGGGAACTATGGCTACACCTTC
-	TRBD2	TRBV9	TRBJ2-3	CASSPPMASGGHTDTQYF	TGTGCCAGCAGCCCCCCTATGGCTAGCGGGGGCCACACAGATACGCAGTATTTT
-	-	TRBV3-1/TRBV3-2	TRBJ1-4	CASSPNHGGVQEKLFF	TGTGCCAGCAGCCCCAACCATGGAGGGGTGCAGGAAAAACTGTTTTTT
-	TRBD2	TRBV12-5	TRBJ2-3	CASALSSGGSLTDTQYF	TGTGCTAGTGCCTTATCAAGCGGGGGGAGTCTCACAGATACGCAGTATTTT
-	TRBD1	TRBV9	TRBJ1-6	CASSPYLGGDSPLHF	TGTGCCAGCAGCCCCTACCTAGGGGGCGATTCACCCCTCCACTTT
-	TRBD1	TRBV19	TRBJ1-2	CASSIPGQGGYTF	TGTGCCAGTAGTATCCCGGGACAGGGAGGCTACACCTTC
-	TRBD1	TRBV19	TRBJ2-5	CASRDRGRGETQYF	TGTGCCAGTAGGGACAGGGGGCGCGGGGAGACCCAGTACTTC
-	TRBD1	TRBV3-1/TRBV3-2	TRBJ2-2	CASSQEGDRGTGELFF	TGTGCCAGCAGCCAAGAGGGGGACAGGGGCACCGGGGAGCTGTTTTTT
-	-	TRBV18	TRBJ1-1	CASSLSQGMNTEAFF	TGTGCCAGCTCACTCTCACAGGGTATGAACACTGAAGCTTTCTTT
-	-	TRBV25-1	TRBJ2-7	CASTGDTSYEQYF	TGTGCCAGCACCGGGGACACCTCCTACGAGCAGTACTTC
-	-	TRBV10-3	TRBJ2-2	CAIRATGLDTGELFF	TGTGCCATCAGAGCGACAGGCCTGGACACCGGGGAGCTGTTTTTT
-	TRBD1	TRBV29-1	TRBJ2-2	CSARQGANTGELFF	TGCAGCGCCCGCCAGGGGGCGAACACCGGGGAGCTGTTTTTT
-	-	TRBV3-1/TRBV3-2	TRBJ1-5	CASSTGFFSNQPQHF	TGTGCCAGCAGTACAGGGTTTTTTAGCAATCAGCCCCAGCATTTT
few	TRBD1	TRBV28	TRBJ1-2	CASRYRDRGSYGYTF	TGTGCCAGCAGATACCGGGACAGGGGGAGCTATGGCTACACCTTC
-	-	TRBV10-3	TRBJ2-1	CAISLTQGYEQFF	TGTGCCATCAGTCTAACACAGGGCTATGAGCAGTTCTTC
-	TRBD1	TRBV2	TRBJ1-1	CASKGQGDTEAFF	TGTGCCAGCAAGGGACAGGGAGACACTGAAGCTTTCTTT
few	-	TRBV29-1	TRBJ1-1	CSVAPLGGVDTEAFF	TGCAGCGTTGCACCTTTAGGGGGGGTCGACACTGAAGCTTTCTTT
-	-	TRBV29-1	TRBJ1-2	CSVRTDYGYTF	TGCAGCGTCCGGACAGACTATGGCTACACCTTC
once	TRBD1	TRBV5-5	TRBJ2-2	CASSVLGTANTGELFF	TGTGCCAGCAGCGTGTTGGGGACAGCGAACACCGGGGAGCTGTTTTTT